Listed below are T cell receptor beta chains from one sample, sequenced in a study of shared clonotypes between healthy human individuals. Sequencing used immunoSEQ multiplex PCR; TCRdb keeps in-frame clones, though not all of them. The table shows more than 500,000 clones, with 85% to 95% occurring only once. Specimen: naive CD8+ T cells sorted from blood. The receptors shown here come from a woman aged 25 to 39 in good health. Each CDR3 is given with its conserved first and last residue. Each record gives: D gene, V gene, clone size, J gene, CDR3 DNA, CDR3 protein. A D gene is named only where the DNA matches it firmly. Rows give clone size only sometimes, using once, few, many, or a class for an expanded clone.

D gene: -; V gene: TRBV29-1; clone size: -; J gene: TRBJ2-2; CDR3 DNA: TGCAGCGTTGTAGCCACCGGGGAGCTGTTTTTT; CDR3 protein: CSVVATGELFF
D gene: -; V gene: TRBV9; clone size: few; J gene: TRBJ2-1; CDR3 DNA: TGTGCCAGCAGCGTAGGTGTCGCGGGTGAGCAGTTCTTC; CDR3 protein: CASSVGVAGEQFF
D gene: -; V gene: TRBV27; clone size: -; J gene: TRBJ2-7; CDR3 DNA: TGTGCCAGCAGACACCGCTACACAAATCGATCCTCCTACGAGCAGTACTTC; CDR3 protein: CASRHRYTNRSSYEQYF
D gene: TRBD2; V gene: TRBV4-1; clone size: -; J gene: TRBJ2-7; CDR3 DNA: TGCGCCAGCAGCCAAGCCCGGACTAGCCCCTCCTACGAGCAGTACTTC; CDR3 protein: CASSQARTSPSYEQYF
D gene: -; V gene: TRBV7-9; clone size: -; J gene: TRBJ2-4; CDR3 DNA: TGTGCCACACTAGCACTAGCCAAAAACATTCAGTACTTC; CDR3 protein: CATLALAKNIQYF
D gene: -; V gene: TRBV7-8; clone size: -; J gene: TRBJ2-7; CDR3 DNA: TGTGCCAGCAGCTCCTCGGGGCTCTACGAGCAGTACTTC; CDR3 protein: CASSSSGLYEQYF
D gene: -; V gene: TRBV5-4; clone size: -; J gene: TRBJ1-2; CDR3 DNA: TGTGCCAGCAGCCCGGTTGGGGGCGATGGCTACACCTTC; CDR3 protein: CASSPVGGDGYTF
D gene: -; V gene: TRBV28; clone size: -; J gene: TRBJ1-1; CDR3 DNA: TGTGCCAGCAGCCCGGCGGTAGCGGGGGACACTGAAGCTTTCTTT; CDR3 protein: CASSPAVAGDTEAFF
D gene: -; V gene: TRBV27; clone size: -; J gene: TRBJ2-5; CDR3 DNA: TGTGCCAGCAGTTTGGGCACCTCCAGGGGAGAGACCCAGTACTTC; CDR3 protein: CASSLGTSRGETQYF
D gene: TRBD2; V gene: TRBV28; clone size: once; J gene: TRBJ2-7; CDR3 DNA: TGTGCCAGCAGTTTTACTAGCGTATACGAGCAGTACTTC; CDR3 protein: CASSFTSVYEQYF
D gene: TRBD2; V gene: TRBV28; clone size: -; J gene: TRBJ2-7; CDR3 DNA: TGTGCCAGCAGTTCAGATACTAGCGGGAGAGGGGGCGAATCCTACGAGCAGTACTTC; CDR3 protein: CASSSDTSGRGGESYEQYF
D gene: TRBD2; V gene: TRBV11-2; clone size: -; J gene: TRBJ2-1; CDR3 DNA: TGTGCCAGCAGCTTAGGTCCGGCCAGCGGGAGCTACAATGAGCAGTTCTTC; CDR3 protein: CASSLGPASGSYNEQFF
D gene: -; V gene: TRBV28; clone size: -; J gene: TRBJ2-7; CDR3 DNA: TGTGCCAGCAGCCCTGTCGGATCAGAGCAGTACTTC; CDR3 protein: CASSPVGSEQYF
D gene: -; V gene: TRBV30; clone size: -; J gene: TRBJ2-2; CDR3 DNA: TGTGCCTGGAGTGCCGGAGGGGGCGGGGAGCTGTTTTTT; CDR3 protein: CAWSAGGGGELFF
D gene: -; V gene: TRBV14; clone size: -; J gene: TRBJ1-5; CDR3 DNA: TGTGCCAGCAGCCATCGCCCGGACCAGCCCCAGCATTTT; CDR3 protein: CASSHRPDQPQHF
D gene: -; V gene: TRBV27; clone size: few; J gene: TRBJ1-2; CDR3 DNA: TGTGCCAGCAGTCCCGACAGCCCATATAGCTACACCTTC; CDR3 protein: CASSPDSPYSYTF
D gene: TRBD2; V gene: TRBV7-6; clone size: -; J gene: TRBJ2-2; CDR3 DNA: TGTGCCAGCAGCGGGAGACTAGCGGGCGGGACCGGGGAGCTGTTTTTT; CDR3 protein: CASSGRLAGGTGELFF
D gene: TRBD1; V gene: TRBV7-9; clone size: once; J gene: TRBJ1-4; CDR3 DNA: TGTGCCAGCAGCCCCCGGTCCGGGACAGGGGGCGAAAATGAAAAACTGTTTTTT; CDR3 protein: CASSPRSGTGGENEKLFF
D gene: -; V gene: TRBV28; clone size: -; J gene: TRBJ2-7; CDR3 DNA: TGTGCCAGCAGTTTATGGGGGGGTGAGCAGTACTTC; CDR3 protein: CASSLWGGEQYF
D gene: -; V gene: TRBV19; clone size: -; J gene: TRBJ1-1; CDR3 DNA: TGTGCCAGTAGTATAGATGAGGGACTCGGTGAAGCTTTCTTT; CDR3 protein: CASSIDEGLGEAFF
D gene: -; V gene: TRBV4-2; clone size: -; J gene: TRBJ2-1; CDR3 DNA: TGTGCCAGCAGCCAAGCGGGCCGGGGCTCGTACAATGAGCAGTTCTTC; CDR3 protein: CASSQAGRGSYNEQFF
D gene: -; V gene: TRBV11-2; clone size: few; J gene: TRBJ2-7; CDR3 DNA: TGTGCCAGCAGCCAAGGACAGCGCTACGAGCAGTACTTC; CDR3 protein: CASSQGQRYEQYF
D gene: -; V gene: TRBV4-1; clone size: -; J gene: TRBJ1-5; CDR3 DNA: TGCGCCAGCAGCCAGGCCCCCCTCGGGGAGGGGAATCAGCCCCAGCATTTT; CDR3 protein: CASSQAPLGEGNQPQHF
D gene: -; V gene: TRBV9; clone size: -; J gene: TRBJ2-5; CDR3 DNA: TGTGCCAGCAGCGTAGAGGAGGAAAGGGAGACCCAGTACTTC; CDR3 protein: CASSVEEERETQYF
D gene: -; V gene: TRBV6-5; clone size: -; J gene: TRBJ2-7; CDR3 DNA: TGTGCCAGCAGTATTCAGGGGCCCTCCTACGAGCAGTACTTC; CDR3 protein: CASSIQGPSYEQYF
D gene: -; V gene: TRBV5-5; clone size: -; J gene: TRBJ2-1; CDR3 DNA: TGTGCCAGCAGCTGGGACTCACGATTTTCCGATGAGCAGTTCTTC; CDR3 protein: CASSWDSRFSDEQFF
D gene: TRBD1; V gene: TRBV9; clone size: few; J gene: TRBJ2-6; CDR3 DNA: TGTGCCAGCAGGAGGGGGACAGGGGCTGGGGCCAACGTCCTGACTTTC; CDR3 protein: CASRRGTGAGANVLTF
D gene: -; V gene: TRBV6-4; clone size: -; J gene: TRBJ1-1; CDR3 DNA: TGTGCCAGCAGTGACTCGAGGAACACTGAAGCTTTCTTT; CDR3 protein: CASSDSRNTEAFF
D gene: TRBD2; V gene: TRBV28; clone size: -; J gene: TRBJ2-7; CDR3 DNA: TGTGCCAGCAGTTCCCTAGCGGATACCTACGAGCAGTACTTC; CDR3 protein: CASSSLADTYEQYF
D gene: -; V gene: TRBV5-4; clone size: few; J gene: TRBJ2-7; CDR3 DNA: TGTGCCAGCAGCCTCTGGGGGGACGACGAGCAGTACTTC; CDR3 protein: CASSLWGDDEQYF
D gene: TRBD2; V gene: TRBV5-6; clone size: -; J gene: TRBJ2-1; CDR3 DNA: TGTGCCAGCAGCAGGGGACTAGGGAATGAGCAGTTCTTC; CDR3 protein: CASSRGLGNEQFF
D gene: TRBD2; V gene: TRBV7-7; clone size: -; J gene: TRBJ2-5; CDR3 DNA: TGTGCCAGCAGCCCCGGACTAGCGGGAGGGCCTGGCGAGACCCAGTACTTC; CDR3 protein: CASSPGLAGGPGETQYF
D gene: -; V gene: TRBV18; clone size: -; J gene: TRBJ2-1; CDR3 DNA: TGTGCCAGCTCACCACCCGCGGGAAGCTCCTACAATGAGCAGTTCTTC; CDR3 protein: CASSPPAGSSYNEQFF
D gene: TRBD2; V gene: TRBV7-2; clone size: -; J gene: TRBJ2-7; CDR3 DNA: TGTGCCAGCAGCCTAAGACTAGCGGGGGGTAGTGTGCAGTACTTC; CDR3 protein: CASSLRLAGGSVQYF
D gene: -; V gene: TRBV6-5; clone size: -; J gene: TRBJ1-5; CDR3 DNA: TGTGCCAGCATGGACAGCCGATATAGCAATCAGCCCCAGCATTTT; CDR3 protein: CASMDSRYSNQPQHF
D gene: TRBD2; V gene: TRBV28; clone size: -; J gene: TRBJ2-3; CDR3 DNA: TGTGCCAGCAGTTCGAGGACTAGCGGGAGGGCCCAAACGTTAGCAGATACGCAGTATTTT; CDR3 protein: CASSSRTSGRAQTLADTQYF
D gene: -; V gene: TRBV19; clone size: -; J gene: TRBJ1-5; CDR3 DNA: TGTGCCAGCTCGGTGGACAGTGATAGCAATCAGCCCCAGCATTTT; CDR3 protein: CASSVDSDSNQPQHF
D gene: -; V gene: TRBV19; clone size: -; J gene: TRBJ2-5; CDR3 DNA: TGTGCCAGTAGTCTTGACAGAGAAGAGACCCAGTACTTC; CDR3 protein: CASSLDREETQYF
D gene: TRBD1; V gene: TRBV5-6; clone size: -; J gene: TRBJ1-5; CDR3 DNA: TGTGCCAGCAGCTTGATGACAGGGGTGCAGCCCCAGCATTTT; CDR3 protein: CASSLMTGVQPQHF
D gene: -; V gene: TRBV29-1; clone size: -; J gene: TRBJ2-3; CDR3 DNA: TGCAGCGTTGCTGGTGGCCAGGACCTCACAGATACGCAGTATTTT; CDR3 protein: CSVAGGQDLTDTQYF
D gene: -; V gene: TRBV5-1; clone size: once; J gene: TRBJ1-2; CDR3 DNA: TGCGCCAGCAGCTTGTCGGGAAGGTCCTATGGCTACACCTTC; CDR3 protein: CASSLSGRSYGYTF
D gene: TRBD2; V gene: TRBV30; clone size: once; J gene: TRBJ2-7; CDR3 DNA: TGTGCCTGGACCTCGGGGCTAGCGGGTCCCTACGAGCAGTACTTC; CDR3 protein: CAWTSGLAGPYEQYF
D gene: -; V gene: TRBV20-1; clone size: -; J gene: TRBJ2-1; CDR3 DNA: TGCAGTGCTTCTCCGTATGAGCAGTTCTTC; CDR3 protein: CSASPYEQFF
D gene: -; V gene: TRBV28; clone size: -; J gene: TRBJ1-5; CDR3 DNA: TGTGCCAGCAGTTTAGAAATAGGAGACCAGCCCCAGCATTTT; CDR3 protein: CASSLEIGDQPQHF
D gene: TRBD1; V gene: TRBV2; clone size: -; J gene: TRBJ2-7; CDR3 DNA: TGTGCCACCAAAGGGGAAACAGGGGGCTCCTACGAGCAGTACTTC; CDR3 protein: CATKGETGGSYEQYF
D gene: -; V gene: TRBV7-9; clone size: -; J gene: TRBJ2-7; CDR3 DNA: TGTGCCAGCAGCCCGGAATCGTTGGGGGGGGCGTACTACGAGCAGTACTTC; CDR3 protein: CASSPESLGGAYYEQYF
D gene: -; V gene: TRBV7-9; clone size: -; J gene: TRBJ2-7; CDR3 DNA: TGTGCCAGCAGGGGAACCCTCTCCTACGAGCAGTACTTC; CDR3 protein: CASRGTLSYEQYF
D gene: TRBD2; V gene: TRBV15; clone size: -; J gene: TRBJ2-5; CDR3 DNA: TGTGCCACCAGCAGAGAGTCGGGAGGGGGAGAGACCCAGTACTTC; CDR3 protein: CATSRESGGGETQYF
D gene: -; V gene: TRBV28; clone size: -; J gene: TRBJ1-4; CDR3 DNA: TGTGCCAGCAGTTCTTACCAGGAAGCAACTAATGAAAAACTGTTTTTT; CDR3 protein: CASSSYQEATNEKLFF
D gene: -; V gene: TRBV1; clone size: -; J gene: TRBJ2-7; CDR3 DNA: TGCACCAGCAGCCAATATCCGTCAGCCTACTCCTACGAGCAGTACTTC; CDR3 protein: CTSSQYPSAYSYEQYF
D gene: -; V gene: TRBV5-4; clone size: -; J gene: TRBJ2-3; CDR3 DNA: TGTGCCAGCAGCTTGAGACTAGGCACTGGCACAGATACGCAGTATTTT; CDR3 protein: CASSLRLGTGTDTQYF
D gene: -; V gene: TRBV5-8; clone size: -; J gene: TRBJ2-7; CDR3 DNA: TGTGCCAGCAGCCTACCCGGGGAGTCCGAGCAGTACTTC; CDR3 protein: CASSLPGESEQYF
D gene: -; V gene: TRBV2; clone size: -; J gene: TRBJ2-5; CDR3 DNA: TGTGCCAGCTCGAGGGGGGAGGGAGAGACCCAGTACTTC; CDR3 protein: CASSRGEGETQYF
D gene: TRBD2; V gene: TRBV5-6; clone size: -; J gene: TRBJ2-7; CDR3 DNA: TGTGCCAGCAGCTTGGGGACTAGCGGGATCTACGAGCAGTACTTC; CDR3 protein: CASSLGTSGIYEQYF